This passage covers 10 T cell receptor beta chains from one sample sequenced in a study of blood T cell repertoires in COVID-19. The protocol was immunoSEQ multiplex PCR, while the TCRdb copy is restricted to in-frame clones and leaves out a portion. The table has fewer than 200,000 clones, approximately 90% seen once; the top ten hold over 2%. Sequences were obtained from peripheral blood. The source of these receptors is a man aged 50 to 59 who had recovered from COVID-19.

The chain recombines TRBV15 with TRBJ2-7; TRBD1 aligns across 7 bases. Per germline, CDR1 LNHNV and CDR2 YYDKDF (reference sequence). The V segment lost 4 bases and the J segment 0 bases; nucleotides outside the gene matches: 9. The CDR3 spans 16 residues. DNA for the CDR3: TGTGCCACCAGCACCGGGACAGTATCACTCTCCTACGAGCAGTACTTC. Its translation is CATSTGTVSLSYEQYF.

The chain couples TRBV7-3 to TRBJ2-3; tentatively, D is TRBD2 (5 bases). V gave up 2 bases and J gave up 5 bases, with 5 bases separating them. In germline, CDR1 is SGHTA, CDR2 FQGTGA. The CDR3 sequence is 12 residues long. CDR3 nucleotides: TGTGCCAGCAGCTTAGAGGGAGATACGCAGTATTTT. This encodes CASSLEGDTQYF.

The rearrangement links TRBV29-1 to TRBJ2-3; tentative D call: TRBD2 (5 bases). V lost 0 bases and J lost 0, with 10 bases in between. Germline CDR1 and CDR2: SQVTM and ANQGSEA. The CDR3 covers 15 residues. CDR3 protein: CSVEEGLPSTDTQYF. The CDR3 nucleotides read TGCAGCGTTGAAGAAGGACTGCCTAGCACAGATACGCAGTATTTT.

V gene TRBV6-2 or TRBV6-3 combines with J gene TRBJ1-3; a weak D match, TRBD1 (5 bases). Trimming left V 6 bases short and J 4 bases short, with 13 bases between. This CDR3 comprises 14 residues. Per germline, CDR1 MNHEY and CDR2 SVGEGT. CDR3 nucleotide sequence: TGTGCCAGCAGCGACGGGGGAAACGGAAACACCATATATTTT. Its translation is CASSDGGNGNTIYF.

CDR3 residues: CASSSDSGRYEQYF. In DNA form, the CDR3 reads TGTGCCAGCAGCTCGGACTCCGGACGCTACGAGCAGTACTTC. The V gene is TRBV5-5, the J gene TRBJ2-7; TRBD2 is a possible D gene (5 bases). The germline V gene encodes CDR1 SGHKS and CDR2 YYEKEE (reference sequence). This CDR3 spans 14 amino acids. V was pared by 3 bases and J by 3 bases, with 13 bases between.

The CDR3 sequence: CASSRNRGHETQYF. For the CDR3, the DNA is TGTGCCAGCAGCCGGAATAGGGGGCACGAGACCCAGTACTTC. This rearrangement joins TRBV7-2 to TRBJ2-5, with 7 positions matching TRBD1. Unmatched junction bases numbered 8, after V lost 5 bases and J lost 5 bases. Germline-derived CDR1 and CDR2 are SGHTA and FQGNSA. The CDR3 consists of 14 residues. Complete variable domain (other parts from reference TRBV7-2 and TRBJ2-5): GAGVSQSPSNKVTEKGKDVELRCDPISGHTALYWYRQSLGQGLEFLIYFQGNSAPDKSGLPSDRFSAERTGGSVSTLTIQRTQQEDSAVYLCASSRNRGHETQYFGPGTRLLVL.

This rearrangement joins TRBV20-1 to TRBJ2-3; D ambiguous. CDR1 is DFQATT, CDR2 SNEGSKA, per germline (reference sequence). Between the trimmed V and J ends, which lost 6 bases and 0 bases, there was a span of 4 bases. The CDR3 loop spans 11 amino acids. CDR3 sequence (DNA): TGCAGTGCCGGTAGCACAGATACGCAGTATTTT. Residues: CSAGSTDTQYF.

The chain employs TRBV6-5 and TRBJ2-1; 7 nucleotides align to TRBD2. The CDR3 sequence is 14 residues long. Germline CDR1 and CDR2: MNHEY and SVGAGI. The trim removed 8 bases at V and 7 bases at J, leaving 11 bases unmatched. Written as DNA, the CDR3 is TGTGCCAGCGGCAGGCGGGGGTCGGAGAATGAGCAGTTCTTC. Translated: CASGRRGSENEQFF.

This chain connects TRBV27 to TRBJ2-5; 8 bases line up with TRBD2. The CDR3 runs to 15 residues. The junction had 7 bases not matched to a gene; V was cut back by 3 bases and J by 4 bases. In germline, CDR1 is MNHEY, CDR2 SMNVEV (reference sequence). The CDR3 is CASSFRGGAGETQYF. As DNA, the CDR3 is TGTGCCAGCAGTTTTCGGGGGGGCGCCGGAGAGACCCAGTACTTC.

The gene calls are TRBV28 and TRBJ2-3; a weak D match, TRBD1 (5 bases). Looked up from germline, CDR1 is MDHEN and CDR2 is SYDVKM. The CDR3 is 14 amino acids. The germline V and J ends were trimmed by 5 bases and 1 base, with 10 bases remaining between them. CDR3 sequence: CASSADSRTDTQYF. In DNA, the CDR3 is TGTGCCAGCAGTGCCGACAGTCGCACAGATACGCAGTATTTT.